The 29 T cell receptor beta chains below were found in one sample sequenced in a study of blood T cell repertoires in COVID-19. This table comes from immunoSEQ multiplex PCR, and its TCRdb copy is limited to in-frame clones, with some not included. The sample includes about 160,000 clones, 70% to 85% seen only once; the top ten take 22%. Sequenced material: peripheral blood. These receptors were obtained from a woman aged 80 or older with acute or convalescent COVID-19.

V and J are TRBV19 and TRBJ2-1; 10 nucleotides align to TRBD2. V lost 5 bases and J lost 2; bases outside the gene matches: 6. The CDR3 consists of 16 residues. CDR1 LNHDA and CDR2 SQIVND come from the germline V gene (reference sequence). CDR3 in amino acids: CASSADSGGPYNEQFF. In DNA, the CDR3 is TGTGCCAGTAGTGCGGATAGCGGGGGGCCCTACAATGAGCAGTTCTTC.

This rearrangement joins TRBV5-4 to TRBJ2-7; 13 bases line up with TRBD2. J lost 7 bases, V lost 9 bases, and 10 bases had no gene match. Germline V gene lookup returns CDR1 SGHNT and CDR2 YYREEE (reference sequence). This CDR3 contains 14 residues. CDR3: CATRTSGRELEQYF. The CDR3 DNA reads TGTGCCACCCGAACTAGCGGGAGGGAATTAGAGCAGTACTTC. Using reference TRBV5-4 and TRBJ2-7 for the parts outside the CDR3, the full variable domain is ETGVTQSPTHLIKTRGQQVTLRCSSQSGHNTVSWYQQALGQGPQFIFQYYREEENGRGNFPPRFSGLQFPNYSSELNVNALELDDSALYLCATRTSGRELEQYFGPGTRLTVT.

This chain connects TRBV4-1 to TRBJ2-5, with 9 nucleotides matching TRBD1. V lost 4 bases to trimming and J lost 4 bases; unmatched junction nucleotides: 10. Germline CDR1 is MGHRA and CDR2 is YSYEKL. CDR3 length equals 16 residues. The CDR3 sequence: CASSPLGTGKRETQYF. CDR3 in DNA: TGCGCCAGCAGCCCATTGGGGACAGGGAAACGAGAGACCCAGTACTTC.

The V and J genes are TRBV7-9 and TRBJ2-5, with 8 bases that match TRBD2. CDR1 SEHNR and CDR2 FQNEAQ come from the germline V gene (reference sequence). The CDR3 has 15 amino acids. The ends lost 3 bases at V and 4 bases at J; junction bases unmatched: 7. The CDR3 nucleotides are TGTGCCAGCAGCTTTTCCGGGGGGGCAAGAGAGACCCAGTACTTC. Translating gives CASSFSGGARETQYF.

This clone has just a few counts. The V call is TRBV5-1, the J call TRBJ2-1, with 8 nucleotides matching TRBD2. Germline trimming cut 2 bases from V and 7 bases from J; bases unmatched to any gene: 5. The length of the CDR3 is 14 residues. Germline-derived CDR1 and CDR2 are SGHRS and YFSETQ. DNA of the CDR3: TGCGCCAGCAGCTTAGGAACGGGGGGGAATGAGCAGTTCTTC. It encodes CASSLGTGGNEQFF.

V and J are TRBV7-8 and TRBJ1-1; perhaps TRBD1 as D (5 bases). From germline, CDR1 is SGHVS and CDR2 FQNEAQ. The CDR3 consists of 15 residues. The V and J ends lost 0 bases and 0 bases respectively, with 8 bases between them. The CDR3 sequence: CASSLAGGMNTEAFF. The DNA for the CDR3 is TGTGCCAGCAGCTTAGCGGGGGGAATGAACACTGAAGCTTTCTTT.

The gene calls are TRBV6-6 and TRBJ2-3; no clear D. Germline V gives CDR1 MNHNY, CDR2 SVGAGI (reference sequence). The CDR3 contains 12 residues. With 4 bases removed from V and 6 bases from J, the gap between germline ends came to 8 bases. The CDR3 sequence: CASSSSADTQYF. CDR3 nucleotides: TGTGCCAGCAGTTCGAGCGCTGATACGCAGTATTTT.

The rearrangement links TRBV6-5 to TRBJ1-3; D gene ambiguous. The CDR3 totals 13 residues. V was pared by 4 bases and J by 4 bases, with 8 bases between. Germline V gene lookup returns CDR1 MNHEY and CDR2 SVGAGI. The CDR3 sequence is CASSWTVGNTIYF. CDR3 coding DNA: TGTGCCAGCAGTTGGACTGTCGGAAACACCATATATTTT.

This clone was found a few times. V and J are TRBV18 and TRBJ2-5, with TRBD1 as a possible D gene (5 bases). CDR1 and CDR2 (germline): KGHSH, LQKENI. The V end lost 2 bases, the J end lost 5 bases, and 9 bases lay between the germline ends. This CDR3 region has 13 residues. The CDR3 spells CASSPKGYETQYF. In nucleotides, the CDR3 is TGTGCCAGCTCACCAAAGGGGTACGAGACCCAGTACTTC.

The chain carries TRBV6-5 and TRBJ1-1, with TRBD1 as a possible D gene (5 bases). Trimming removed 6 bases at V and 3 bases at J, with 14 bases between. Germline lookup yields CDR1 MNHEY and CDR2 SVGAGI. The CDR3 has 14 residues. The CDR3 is CASRRGRVDTEAFF. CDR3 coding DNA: TGTGCCAGCAGACGAGGCAGGGTGGACACTGAAGCTTTCTTT.

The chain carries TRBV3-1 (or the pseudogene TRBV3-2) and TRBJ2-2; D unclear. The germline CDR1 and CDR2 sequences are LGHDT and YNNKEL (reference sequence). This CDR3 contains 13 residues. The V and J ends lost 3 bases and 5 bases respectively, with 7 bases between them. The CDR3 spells CASSHRVTGELFF. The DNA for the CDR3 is TGTGCCAGCAGCCATCGAGTTACCGGGGAGCTGTTTTTT.

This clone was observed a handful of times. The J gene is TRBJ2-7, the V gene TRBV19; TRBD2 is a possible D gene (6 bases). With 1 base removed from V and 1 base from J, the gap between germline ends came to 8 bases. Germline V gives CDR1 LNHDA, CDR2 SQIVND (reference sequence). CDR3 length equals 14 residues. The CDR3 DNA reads TGTGCCAGTAGTATAGTCGCGGGATCCTACGAGCAGTACTTC. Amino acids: CASSIVAGSYEQYF.

The CDR3: CASSGTSGNEQFF. CDR3 coding DNA: TGTGCCAGCAGCGGGACTAGCGGCAATGAGCAGTTCTTC. V and J are TRBV2 and TRBJ2-1, with 11 bases matching TRBD2. The CDR3 loop spans 13 amino acids. From germline, CDR1 is SNHLY and CDR2 FYNNEI. The J segment lost 6 bases and the V segment lost 6 bases, leaving 1 base of the junction unmatched.

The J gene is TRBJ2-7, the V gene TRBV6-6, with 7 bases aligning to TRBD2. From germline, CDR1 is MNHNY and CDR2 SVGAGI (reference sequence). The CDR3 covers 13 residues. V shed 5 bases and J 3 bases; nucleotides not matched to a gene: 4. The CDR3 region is CASSRLAGYEQYF. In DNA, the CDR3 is TGTGCCAGCAGTCGACTAGCTGGCTACGAGCAGTACTTC.

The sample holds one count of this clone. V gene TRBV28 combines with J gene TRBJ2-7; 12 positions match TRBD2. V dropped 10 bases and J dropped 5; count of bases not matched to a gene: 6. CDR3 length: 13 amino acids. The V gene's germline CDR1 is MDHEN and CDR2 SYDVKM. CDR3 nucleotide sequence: TGTGCCATCCGGACTAGCGGGAACCACGAGCAGTACTTC. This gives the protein CAIRTSGNHEQYF. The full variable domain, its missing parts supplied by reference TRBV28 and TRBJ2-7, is DVKVTQSSRYLVKRTGEKVFLECVQDMDHENMFWYRQDPGLGLRLIYFSYDVKMKEKGDIPEGYSVSREKKERFSLILESASTNQTSMYLCAIRTSGNHEQYFGPGTRLTVT.

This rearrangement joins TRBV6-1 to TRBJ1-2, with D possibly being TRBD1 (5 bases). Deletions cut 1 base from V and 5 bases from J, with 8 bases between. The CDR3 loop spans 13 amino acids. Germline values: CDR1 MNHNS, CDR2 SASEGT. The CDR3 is CASSEDRTYGYTF. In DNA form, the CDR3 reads TGTGCCAGCAGTGAAGACAGGACGTATGGCTACACCTTC.

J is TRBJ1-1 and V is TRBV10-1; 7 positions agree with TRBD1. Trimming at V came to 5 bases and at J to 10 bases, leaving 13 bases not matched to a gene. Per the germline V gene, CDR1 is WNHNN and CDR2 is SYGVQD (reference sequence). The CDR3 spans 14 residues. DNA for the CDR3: TGCGCCAGCAGTCAAGGACAGGTCCGGGAGAGAGCTTTCTTT. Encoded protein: CASSQGQVRERAFF.

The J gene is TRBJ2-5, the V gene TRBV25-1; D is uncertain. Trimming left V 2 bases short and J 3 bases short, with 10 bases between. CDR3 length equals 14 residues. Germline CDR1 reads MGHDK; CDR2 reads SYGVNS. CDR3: CASSESRAKETQYF. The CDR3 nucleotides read TGTGCCAGCAGTGAAAGTAGAGCTAAAGAGACCCAGTACTTC. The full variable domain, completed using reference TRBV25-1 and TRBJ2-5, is EADIYQTPRYLVIGTGKKITLECSQTMGHDKMYWYQQDPGMELHLIHYSYGVNSTEKGDLSSESTVSRIRTEHFPLTLESARPSHTSQYLCASSESRAKETQYFGPGTRLLVL.

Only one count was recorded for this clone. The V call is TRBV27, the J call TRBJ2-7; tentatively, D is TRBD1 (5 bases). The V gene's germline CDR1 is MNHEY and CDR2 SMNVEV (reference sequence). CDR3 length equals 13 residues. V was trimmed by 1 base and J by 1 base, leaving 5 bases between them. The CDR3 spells CASSLYRSYEQYF. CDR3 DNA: TGTGCCAGCAGTTTATACAGGTCCTACGAGCAGTACTTC.

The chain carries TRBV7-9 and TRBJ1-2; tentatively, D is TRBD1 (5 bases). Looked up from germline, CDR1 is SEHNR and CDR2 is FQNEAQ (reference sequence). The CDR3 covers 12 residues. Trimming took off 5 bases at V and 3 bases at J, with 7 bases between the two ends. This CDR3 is CASSLTDYGYTF. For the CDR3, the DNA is TGTGCCAGCAGCCTGACAGACTATGGCTACACCTTC.

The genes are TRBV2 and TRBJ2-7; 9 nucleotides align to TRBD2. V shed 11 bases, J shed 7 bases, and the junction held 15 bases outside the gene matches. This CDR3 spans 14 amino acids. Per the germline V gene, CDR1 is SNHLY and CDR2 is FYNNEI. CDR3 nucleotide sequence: TGTGCCCTTGATGGCGGGAGGGCCGCGGGGGAGCAGTACTTC. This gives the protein CALDGGRAAGEQYF.

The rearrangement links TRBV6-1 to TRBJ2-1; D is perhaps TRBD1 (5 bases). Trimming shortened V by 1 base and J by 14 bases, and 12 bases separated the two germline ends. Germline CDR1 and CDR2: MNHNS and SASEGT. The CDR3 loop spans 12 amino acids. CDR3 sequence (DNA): TGTGCCAGCAGTGAAGATGTGGGGCGGAAGTTCTTC. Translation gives CASSEDVGRKFF.

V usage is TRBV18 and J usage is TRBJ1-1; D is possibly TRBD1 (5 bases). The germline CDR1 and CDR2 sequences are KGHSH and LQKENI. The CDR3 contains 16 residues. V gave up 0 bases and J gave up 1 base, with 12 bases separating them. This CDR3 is CASSPPRRGRNTEAFF. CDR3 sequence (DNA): TGTGCCAGCTCACCACCACGGAGGGGAAGGAACACTGAAGCTTTCTTT.

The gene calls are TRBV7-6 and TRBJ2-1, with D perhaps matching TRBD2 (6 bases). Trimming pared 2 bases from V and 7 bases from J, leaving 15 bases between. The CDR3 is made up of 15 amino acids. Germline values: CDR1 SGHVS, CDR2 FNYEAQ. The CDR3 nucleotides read TGTGCCAGCAGCTTATCCGTTTTTGCGGGGAATGAGCAGTTCTTC. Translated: CASSLSVFAGNEQFF.

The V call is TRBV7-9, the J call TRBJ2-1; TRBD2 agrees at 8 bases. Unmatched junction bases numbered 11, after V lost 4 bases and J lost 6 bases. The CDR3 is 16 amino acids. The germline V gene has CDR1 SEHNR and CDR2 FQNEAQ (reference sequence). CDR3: CASSSARLAGLNEQFF. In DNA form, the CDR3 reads TGTGCCAGCAGCTCGGCGAGGCTAGCGGGCCTCAATGAGCAGTTCTTC.

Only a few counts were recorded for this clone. CDR3 nucleotide sequence: TGTGCCAGCAGCTTAAGTCTAGCGGGAGGAGGAGAGACCCAGTACTTC. Encoded protein: CASSLSLAGGGETQYF. The chain uses TRBV7-9 and TRBJ2-5, with 11 bases identical to TRBD2. CDR3 length: 16 residues. CDR1 is SEHNR and CDR2 is FQNEAQ in the germline V gene (reference sequence). V shed 2 bases, J shed 4 bases, and the junction held 6 bases outside the gene matches. The complete variable domain, with remaining parts taken from reference TRBV7-9 and TRBJ2-5, reads DTGVSQNPRHKITKRGQNVTFRCDPISEHNRLYWYRQTLGQGPEFLTYFQNEAQLEKSRLLSDRFSAERPKGSFSTLEIQRTEQGDSAMYLCASSLSLAGGGETQYFGPGTRLLVL.

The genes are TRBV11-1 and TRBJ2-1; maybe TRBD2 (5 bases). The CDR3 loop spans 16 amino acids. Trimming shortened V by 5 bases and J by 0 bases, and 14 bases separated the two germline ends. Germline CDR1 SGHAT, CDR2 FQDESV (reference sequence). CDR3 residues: CASSVRRQSSYNEQFF. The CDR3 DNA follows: TGTGCCAGCAGCGTCCGGAGGCAGAGCTCCTACAATGAGCAGTTCTTC.

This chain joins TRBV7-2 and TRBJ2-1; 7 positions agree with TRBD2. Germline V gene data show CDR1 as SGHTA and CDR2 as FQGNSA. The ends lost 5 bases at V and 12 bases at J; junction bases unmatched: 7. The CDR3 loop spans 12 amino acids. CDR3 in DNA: TGTGCCAGCAGCGCCGGAGCGGGGAGGCAGTTCTTC. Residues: CASSAGAGRQFF.

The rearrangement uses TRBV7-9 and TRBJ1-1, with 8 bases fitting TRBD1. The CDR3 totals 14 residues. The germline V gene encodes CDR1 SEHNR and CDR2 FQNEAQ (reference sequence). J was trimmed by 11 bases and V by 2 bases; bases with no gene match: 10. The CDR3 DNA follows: TGTGCCAGCAGCTTACAGGGGGCACCACCCCGGGCTTTCTTT. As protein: CASSLQGAPPRAFF.